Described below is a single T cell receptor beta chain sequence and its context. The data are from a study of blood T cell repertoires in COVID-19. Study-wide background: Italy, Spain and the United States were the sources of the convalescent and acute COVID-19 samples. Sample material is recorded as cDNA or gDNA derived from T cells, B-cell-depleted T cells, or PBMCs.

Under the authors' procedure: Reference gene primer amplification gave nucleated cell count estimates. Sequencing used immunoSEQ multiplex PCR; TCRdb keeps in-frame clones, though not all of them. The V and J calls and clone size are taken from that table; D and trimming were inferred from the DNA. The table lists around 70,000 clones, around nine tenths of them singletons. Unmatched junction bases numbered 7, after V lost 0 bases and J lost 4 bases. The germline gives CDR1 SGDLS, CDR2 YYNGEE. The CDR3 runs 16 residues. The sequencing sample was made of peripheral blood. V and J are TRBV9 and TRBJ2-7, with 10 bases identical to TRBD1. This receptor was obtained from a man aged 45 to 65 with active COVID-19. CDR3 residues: CASSVEGQGSTYEQYF. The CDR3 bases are TGTGCCAGCAGCGTAGAGGGACAGGGGAGTACGTACGAGCAGTACTTC.